These T cell receptor beta chains were read from a single sample in a study of Ad26.COV2.S vaccination and SARS-CoV-2 variants. TCRdb keeps only in-frame clones here, not all; method: immunoSEQ multiplex PCR. The sample lists hundreds of thousands of clones, 88% occurring once. Sequenced material: peripheral blood, taken in a trial of Ad26.COV2.S vaccine versus placebo. The receptors shown here come from a person between 18 and 60 years old who received the Ad26.COV2.S COVID-19 vaccine or a placebo. Each CDR3 is given with its conserved first and last residue. D genes are given only for firm matches. Only part of the rows carry a size: once, few, many, or a class if the clone is expanded.

CDR3 protein	CDR3 DNA	D gene	V gene	J gene	clone size
CASSVGPGQGGYEQFF	TGTGCCAGCAGCGTAGGCCCGGGACAGGGAGGTTATGAGCAGTTCTTC	TRBD1	TRBV9	TRBJ2-1	NA
CASSQVAGFGYTF	TGTGCCAGCAGCCAAGTTGCCGGGTTTGGCTACACCTTC	NA	TRBV3-1/TRBV3-2	TRBJ1-2	NA
CASSAAGGRAPNTEAFF	TGTGCCAGCAGCGCCGCAGGGGGTCGGGCCCCGAACACTGAAGCTTTCTTT	TRBD1	TRBV9	TRBJ1-1	NA
CASSRDREAFF	TGTGCCAGCAGCCGCGACCGTGAAGCTTTCTTT	NA	TRBV7-2	TRBJ1-1	NA
CATSREGRPATQYF	TGTGCCACCAGCAGAGAAGGCCGGCCGGCGACCCAGTACTTC	NA	TRBV15	TRBJ2-5	NA
CAKTTGQVIQPQHF	TGTGCCAAAACCACCGGGCAGGTAATACAGCCCCAGCATTTT	NA	TRBV6-5	TRBJ1-5	once
CATSDLNLNYGYTF	TGTGCCACCAGTGATTTGAACCTTAACTATGGCTACACCTTC	NA	TRBV24-1	TRBJ1-2	NA
CASKEQGDHNEQFF	TGTGCCAGCAAGGAGCAGGGGGACCACAATGAGCAGTTCTTC	TRBD1	TRBV6-5	TRBJ2-1	NA
CAAKQYLGGVGELFF	TGTGCCGCCAAGCAATACCTGGGGGGCGTCGGGGAGCTGTTTTTT	NA	TRBV5-5	TRBJ2-2	NA
CASSVVAMNTEAFF	TGTGCCAGCAGCGTAGTAGCCATGAACACTGAAGCTTTCTTT	NA	TRBV9	TRBJ1-1	once
CASSGTLNSPLHF	TGTGCCAGTAGTGGCACCCTCAATTCACCCCTCCACTTT	NA	TRBV19	TRBJ1-6	NA
CASSQSGTSYNEQFF	TGTGCCAGCAGTCAATCCGGGACTTCCTACAATGAGCAGTTCTTC	NA	TRBV6-5	TRBJ2-1	NA
CASSPGGNTIYF	TGTGCCAGCAGTCCCGGGGGAAACACCATATATTTT	NA	TRBV2	TRBJ1-3	NA
CASSAGSGNQPQHF	TGTGCCAGCAGTGCAGGGTCTGGCAATCAGCCCCAGCATTTT	NA	TRBV2	TRBJ1-5	NA
CASNPTGEDLTFPSEQYF	TGTGCCAGCAACCCTACAGGGGAAGATTTAACTTTCCCCTCCGAGCAGTACTTC	TRBD1	TRBV9	TRBJ2-7	NA
CASSLKSSTTDTQYF	TGCGCCAGCAGCTTGAAGTCCTCTACCACAGATACGCAGTATTTT	NA	TRBV5-1	TRBJ2-3	NA
CASGLARGWGGDLQETQYF	TGTGCTAGTGGTTTGGCACGCGGTTGGGGAGGGGACCTCCAAGAGACCCAGTACTTC	TRBD2	TRBV12-5	TRBJ2-5	NA
CAIRGRGSGTDTQYF	TGTGCCATCAGAGGCAGGGGGTCCGGCACAGATACGCAGTATTTT	TRBD1	TRBV10-3	TRBJ2-3	once
CASSSTSLPYNEQFF	TGTGCCAGCAGTTCGACCTCCCTTCCATACAATGAGCAGTTCTTC	NA	TRBV27	TRBJ2-1	NA
CASRNRGNTEAFF	TGTGCCAGCAGGAACCGTGGAAACACTGAAGCTTTCTTT	NA	TRBV6-4	TRBJ1-1	NA
CASRPQTSNQPQHF	TGTGCCAGCAGGCCCCAGACAAGCAATCAGCCCCAGCATTTT	NA	TRBV6-5	TRBJ1-5	NA
CASSQTGTDPYEQYF	TGTGCCAGCAGCCAGACCGGGACAGACCCCTACGAGCAGTACTTC	TRBD1	TRBV5-4	TRBJ2-7	NA
CASSLLGSTINSPLHF	TGCGCCAGCAGCTTGCTGGGCTCCACTATAAATTCACCCCTCCACTTT	NA	TRBV5-1	TRBJ1-6	few
CASSPGPGEWTEAFF	TGTGCTAGCAGCCCGGGACCGGGAGAGTGGACTGAAGCTTTCTTT	NA	TRBV7-7	TRBJ1-1	NA
CASSYLIGDTEAFF	TGTGCCAGCAGTTACCTAATAGGGGACACTGAAGCTTTCTTT	NA	TRBV6-2/TRBV6-3	TRBJ1-1	NA
CASSRTLREQYF	TGTGCCAGCAGTCGGACACTTCGCGAGCAGTACTTC	NA	TRBV28	TRBJ2-7	NA
CASSQIAGTSGRFSYNEQFF	TGTGCCAGCAGTCAAATAGCCGGGACTAGCGGGAGGTTTTCCTACAATGAGCAGTTCTTC	TRBD2	TRBV28	TRBJ2-1	once
CASGPAGRGETQYF	TGCGCCAGCGGACCGGCGGGGAGGGGGGAGACCCAGTACTTC	NA	TRBV5-1	TRBJ2-5	NA
CASSLVTGRSGYTF	TGTGCCAGCAGCTTAGTTACAGGGCGAAGCGGCTACACCTTC	NA	TRBV5-6	TRBJ1-2	NA
CASSRDRASSPLHF	TGCGCCAGCTCAAGGGACAGGGCTAGTTCACCCCTCCACTTT	TRBD1	TRBV5-1	TRBJ1-6	NA
CASVLAGTTNTGELFF	TGTGCCAGCGTACTGGCAGGGACTACGAACACCGGGGAGCTGTTTTTT	TRBD2	TRBV2	TRBJ2-2	NA
CASSLSGGEAFF	TGTGCCAGCAGCTTATCAGGGGGTGAAGCTTTCTTT	TRBD1	TRBV7-2	TRBJ1-1	NA
CASSLGGEETQYF	TGTGCCAGCAGCTTAGGGGGAGAAGAGACCCAGTACTTC	NA	TRBV13	TRBJ2-5	NA
CASSSSSYEQYF	TGTGCCAGCAGTTCCAGCTCCTACGAGCAGTACTTC	NA	TRBV27	TRBJ2-7	NA
CASMPRVNKVAETQYF	TGTGCCAGCATGCCAAGGGTCAATAAAGTGGCAGAGACCCAGTACTTC	NA	TRBV11-1	TRBJ2-5	NA
CASSQGDRAYNEQFF	TGCGCCAGCAGCCAAGGAGACAGGGCCTACAATGAGCAGTTCTTC	TRBD1	TRBV4-1	TRBJ2-1	NA
CASSMTGTGAQKLFF	TGTGCCAGTAGTATGACCGGGACAGGGGCTCAAAAACTGTTTTTT	TRBD1	TRBV19	TRBJ1-4	NA
CASSLFGGPRNQPQHF	TGTGCCAGCAGTTTATTTGGGGGCCCCCGCAATCAGCCCCAGCATTTT	NA	TRBV28	TRBJ1-5	NA